Below, one T cell receptor beta chain is given with its context. Its antigen remains unknown. This record belongs to a study of T cell responses to AZD1222 COVID-19 vaccine. The V gene's germline CDR1 is MNHEY and CDR2 SVGAGI. The CDR3 is made up of 14 amino acids. Trimming removed 6 bases from V and 3 bases from J, with 12 bases in between. Clones were read by immunoSEQ multiplex PCR, and TCRdb kept only the in-frame ones, dropping some. The sample contains roughly 49,000 clones, around 80% of which appear only once. General study points: Donors skewed white British and female; clonal diversity was possibly underestimated. Spike-specific TCR breadth and depth both grew after two AZD1222 doses. Regions 160-218 and 743-854 dominated among vaccine-associated CD4 TCRs spanning spike. A reported finding is that nearly half of spike-specific TCRs target unmutated variant regions.

The chain employs TRBV6-5 and TRBJ1-5; no definite D call. Sequencing used peripheral blood, obtained on day 0 of MenACWY control vaccination. The source of this sequence is an adult in good health. CDR3 protein: CASSRPGFNQPQHF. Written as DNA, the CDR3 is TGTGCCAGCAGCCGGCCGGGGTTCAATCAGCCCCAGCATTTT.